The TCR beta chain described here comes from a study of control samples from healthy donors and cancer patients. The V gene's germline CDR1 is SGHDT and CDR2 YYEEEE. V shed 3 bases, J shed 6 bases, and the junction held 1 base outside the gene matches. The CDR3 length is 13 residues. Measured with immunoSEQ multiplex PCR; TCRdb has only the in-frame clones, and not every one. The sample lists about 220,000 clones, 85% to 95% occurring once. The clonotype was recovered from a man in his fifties or sixties in good health. Sequencing used blood. This chain links TRBV5-6 with TRBJ2-1, with 9 bases lining up with TRBD1. CDR3 sequence: CASSWDRANEQFF. CDR3 nucleotide sequence: TGTGCCAGCAGCTGGGACAGGGCCAATGAGCAGTTCTTC. Looking up the rest from reference TRBV5-6 and TRBJ2-1 gives the full variable domain: DAGVTQSPTHLIKTRGQQVTLRCSPKSGHDTVSWYQQALGQGPQFIFQYYEEEERQRGNFPDRFSGHQFPNYSSELNVNALLLGDSALYLCASSWDRANEQFFGPGTRLTVL.